This T cell receptor (beta chain) emerged from a study of shared clonotypes between healthy human individuals. Study conclusions and caveats: Estimated clonotype richness was generally higher in naive than memory subsets.

The CDR3 is made up of 14 amino acids. V was clipped by 5 bases and J by 7 bases; unmatched bases: 5. Germline CDR1 MNHEY, CDR2 SMNVEV (reference sequence). With respect to this clone: Its antigen is unknown.

Only in-frame clones appear in the TCRdb table, and some are missing; sequencing was by immunoSEQ multiplex PCR. The table lists 500,000 to 550,000 clones, roughly 95% of them singletons. This clonotype was obtained from a woman aged 25 to 39 in good health. Sequenced sample: naive CD4+ T cells sorted from blood. This sample's subset: CD45RA+ positively selected. The V gene is TRBV27, the J gene TRBJ1-4; 9 nucleotides line up with TRBD1. The DNA of the CDR3 is TGTGCCAGCAGTGAAACAGGGGGCGTTGAAAAACTGTTTTTT. Its translation: CASSETGGVEKLFF. The full variable domain, rest sourced from reference TRBV27 and TRBJ1-4, is EAQVTQNPRYLITVTGKKLTVTCSQNMNHEYMSWYRQDPGLGLRQIYYSMNVEVTDKGDVPEGYKVSRKEKRNFPLILESPSPNQTSLYFCASSETGGVEKLFFGSGTQLSVL.